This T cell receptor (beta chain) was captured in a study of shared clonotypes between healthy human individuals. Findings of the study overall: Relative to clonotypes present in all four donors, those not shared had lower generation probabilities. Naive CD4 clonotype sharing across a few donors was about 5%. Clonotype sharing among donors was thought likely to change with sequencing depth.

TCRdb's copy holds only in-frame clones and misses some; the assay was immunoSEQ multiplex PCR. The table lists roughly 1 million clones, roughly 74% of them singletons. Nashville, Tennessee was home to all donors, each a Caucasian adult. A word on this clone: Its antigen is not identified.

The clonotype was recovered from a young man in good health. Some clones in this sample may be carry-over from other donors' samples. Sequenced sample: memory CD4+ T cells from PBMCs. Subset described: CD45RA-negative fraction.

CDR3 region: CASSRTSGRGIEQFF. CDR3 nucleotides: TGCGCCAGCAGCAGGACTAGCGGGAGGGGGATCGAGCAGTTCTTC. The chain joins TRBV5-1 to TRBJ2-1, with TRBD2 matching 15 bases. Looked up from germline, CDR1 is SGHRS and CDR2 is YFSETQ. This CDR3 is built from 15 residues. The junction had 6 bases not matched to a gene; V was cut back by 4 bases and J by 10 bases.